This passage covers 20 T cell receptor beta chains from one sample sequenced in a study of shared T cell receptors in the human thymus. This table comes from immunoSEQ multiplex PCR, and its TCRdb copy is limited to in-frame clones, with some not included. The sample shows roughly 550,000 clones, 75% to 80% of them seen only once. The same specimen was also included in a second study, on human thymus T cells.

The source material was thymocytes. These receptor sequences come from a boy under two years old with a congenital heart defect.

The chain has TRBV2 and TRBJ1-6; a possible D gene is TRBD1 (5 bases). V lost 7 bases, J lost 7 bases, and 14 bases lay in between. Germline values: CDR1 SNHLY, CDR2 FYNNEI. CDR3 length: 14 amino acids. Here the CDR3 DNA reads TGTGCCAGCACCGTGGACAAGGAGAATTCACCCCTCCACTTT. Amino acid sequence: CASTVDKENSPLHF.

This clone has just a few counts. V gene TRBV10-1 combines with J gene TRBJ1-1; no definite D call. The germline V gene has CDR1 WNHNN and CDR2 SYGVQD (reference sequence). This CDR3 is 14 amino acids long. V was pared by 0 bases and J by 2 bases, with 7 bases between. CDR3 in amino acids: CASSESAGNTEAFF. The CDR3 DNA sequence: TGCGCCAGCAGTGAGTCGGCAGGCAACACTGAAGCTTTCTTT.

V and J are TRBV4-1 and TRBJ2-1, with D perhaps TRBD2 (5 bases). Germline CDR1 is MGHRA and CDR2 is YSYEKL. Trimming pared 9 bases from V and 5 bases from J, leaving 20 bases between. The length of the CDR3 is 15 residues. CDR3 bases: TGCGCCAGGGGGTTTGTTGAGGGCCTACACAATGAGCAGTTCTTC. This encodes CARGFVEGLHNEQFF.

The gene calls are TRBV12-2 and TRBJ1-2; TRBD1, the D gene given by the table, was not confirmed from the DNA. TRBV12-2 counts as a pseudogene. This CDR3 has 14 residues. As DNA, the CDR3 is TGTGCAAGTCGCGCGAGGACAGGGAATTATGGCTACACCTTC. Protein: CASRARTGNYGYTF.

The V and J genes are TRBV27 and TRBJ1-2; D is ambiguous. The CDR3 contains 12 residues. From germline, CDR1 is MNHEY and CDR2 SMNVEV (reference sequence). V lost 6 bases and J lost 2, with 7 bases in between. This CDR3 is CASRGVNYGYTF. The CDR3 coding sequence is TGTGCCAGCAGGGGCGTGAACTATGGCTACACCTTC.

V is TRBV27 and J is TRBJ2-7; D is possibly TRBD2 (5 bases). Germline V gives CDR1 MNHEY, CDR2 SMNVEV (reference sequence). The CDR3 covers 14 residues. The V end lost 0 bases, the J end lost 5 bases, and 11 bases lay between the germline ends. The CDR3 nucleotides are TGTGCCAGCAGTTTATCGTCGGGGTTCAACGAGCAGTACTTC. It specifies CASSLSSGFNEQYF.

This chain uses TRBV29-1 with TRBJ2-3, with TRBD1 identical over 9 bases. The V gene end was trimmed by 1 base and the J gene end by 4 bases; junction bases not matched to a gene: 9. CDR3 length equals 16 residues. Germline V lookup: CDR1 SQVTM, CDR2 ANQGSEA. The CDR3 nucleotides read TGCAGCGTTGAAGCTCCGGGACAGGGAGGATCAGATACGCAGTATTTT. Protein product: CSVEAPGQGGSDTQYF.

This chain joins TRBV7-9 and TRBJ2-7, with 7 bases matching TRBD1. CDR1 is SEHNR and CDR2 is FQNEAQ in the germline V gene (reference sequence). The CDR3 covers 16 residues. Trimming cost V 5 bases and J 3 bases; bases outside gene matches: 13. The CDR3: CASSPAAGTADYEQYF. The CDR3 DNA reads TGTGCCAGCAGCCCAGCAGCCGGGACAGCCGACTACGAGCAGTACTTC.

This chain links TRBV5-8 with TRBJ2-7; possible D gene TRBD1, 6 bases. This CDR3 comprises 16 residues. V lost 4 bases and J lost 0, with 17 bases in between. Looked up from germline, CDR1 is SGHTS and CDR2 is YDEGEE. The chain's CDR3 is CASSRGGRGSSYEQYF. DNA of the CDR3: TGTGCCAGCAGCCGAGGAGGCAGGGGAAGCTCCTACGAGCAGTACTTC.

The chain uses TRBV27 and TRBJ2-2, with 11 bases matching TRBD2. The CDR3 has 15 residues. Trimming cost V 6 bases and J 1 base; bases outside gene matches: 1. CDR1 is MNHEY and CDR2 is SMNVEV in the germline V gene (reference sequence). Here the CDR3 reads CASRGTSGNTGELFF. CDR3 nucleotides: TGTGCCAGCAGAGGGACTAGCGGGAACACCGGGGAGCTGTTTTTT.

This sequence joins TRBV25-1 and TRBJ2-3, with 8 bases lining up with TRBD1. The CDR3 is made up of 16 amino acids. CDR1 and CDR2 from the germline V gene are MGHDK and SYGVNS. With V trimmed by 3 bases and J by 4 bases, 9 bases remained unmatched. The CDR3, as DNA: TGTGCCAGCAGTGAGGGAAGGCAGGGGGCCGCAGATACGCAGTATTTT. This codes for CASSEGRQGAADTQYF.

The chain joins TRBV9 to TRBJ1-1; TRBD1 is a possible D gene (6 bases). CDR3 length: 16 amino acids. Germline CDR1 reads SGDLS; CDR2 reads YYNGEE. Trimming cost V 3 bases and J 6 bases, with 21 bases left between them. The CDR3 protein is CASSGAGQPETSEAFF. In DNA, the CDR3 is TGTGCCAGCAGCGGCGCAGGACAGCCCGAGACCTCTGAAGCTTTCTTT.

V gene TRBV27 combines with J gene TRBJ2-7, with TRBD2 identical over 13 bases. This CDR3 contains 15 residues. Trimming removed 3 bases from V and 4 bases from J; junction bases left unmatched: 3. Germline V gene sequence: CDR1 MNHEY, CDR2 SMNVEV (reference sequence). In nucleotides, the CDR3 is TGTGCCAGCAGTTTGACTAGCGGGAGGAGGTACGAGCAGTACTTC. Its protein product is CASSLTSGRRYEQYF.

The rearrangement joins TRBV4-1 to TRBJ2-7; tentative D call: TRBD1 (5 bases). V was trimmed by 0 bases and J by 1 base, leaving 13 bases between them. The CDR3 is 16 residues long. The V gene's germline CDR1 is MGHRA and CDR2 YSYEKL. The CDR3 loop reads CASSQDRTSPSYEQYF. The DNA for the CDR3 is TGCGCCAGCAGCCAAGATAGGACATCACCTTCCTACGAGCAGTACTTC.

This rearrangement joins TRBV5-6 to TRBJ2-1; 8 positions agree with TRBD1. CDR1 SGHDT and CDR2 YYEEEE come from the germline V gene. Trimming cost V 4 bases and J 6 bases; bases outside gene matches: 12. The CDR3 is 16 amino acids. CDR3 nucleotides: TGTGCCAGCAGCGCGATCTGGCAGGGGGCAATCAATGAGCAGTTCTTC. Residues: CASSAIWQGAINEQFF. Complete variable domain (other parts from reference TRBV5-6 and TRBJ2-1): DAGVTQSPTHLIKTRGQQVTLRCSPKSGHDTVSWYQQALGQGPQFIFQYYEEEERQRGNFPDRFSGHQFPNYSSELNVNALLLGDSALYLCASSAIWQGAINEQFFGPGTRLTVL.

The chain couples TRBV11-2 to TRBJ1-2; a possible D gene is TRBD1 (5 bases). The V end lost 3 bases, the J end lost 7 bases, and 21 bases lay between the germline ends. The CDR3 is made up of 16 amino acids. In germline, CDR1 is SGHAT, CDR2 FQNNGV. The CDR3 reads CASSFGKQWQGGGYTF. CDR3 sequence (DNA): TGTGCCAGCAGCTTCGGAAAGCAGTGGCAGGGAGGTGGCTACACCTTC.

V and J are TRBV10-1 and TRBJ2-7; weak D call: TRBD1 (6 bases). This CDR3 is 14 amino acids long. The V gene lost 0 bases and the J gene lost 5 bases, with 11 bases spanning the gap. Germline V gene data show CDR1 as WNHNN and CDR2 as SYGVQD (reference sequence). CDR3 coding DNA: TGCGCCAGCAGTGAGTCCAGGGGCAGGGACGAGCAGTACTTC. Its protein product is CASSESRGRDEQYF.

J is TRBJ2-5 and V is TRBV4-1; 10 bases fit TRBD2. Germline CDR1 MGHRA, CDR2 YSYEKL. The CDR3 is 17 residues long. J lost 2 bases, V lost 3 bases, and 9 bases had no gene match. CDR3 residues: CASSQSLAGKFQETQYF. CDR3 bases: TGCGCCAGCAGCCAGTCACTAGCGGGGAAATTTCAAGAGACCCAGTACTTC.

This clone was detected once. The rearrangement joins TRBV4-1 to TRBJ1-2; unclear D gene. CDR3 length equals 14 residues. Germline V lookup: CDR1 MGHRA, CDR2 YSYEKL. Between the trimmed V and J ends, which lost 0 bases and 2 bases, there was a span of 7 bases. The CDR3 region is CASSQDSGNYGYTF. The CDR3 nucleotides are TGCGCCAGCAGCCAAGATTCGGGGAACTATGGCTACACCTTC.

This rearrangement joins TRBV4-2 to TRBJ2-3; D may be TRBD1 (6 bases). V was clipped by 3 bases and J by 1 base, with 8 bases between them. Germline values: CDR1 LGHNA, CDR2 YNFKEQ. The CDR3 loop spans 14 amino acids. In nucleotides, the CDR3 is TGTGCCAGCAGCCAGGGGGCGCGCACAGATACGCAGTATTTT. Its protein is CASSQGARTDTQYF.